The 10 T cell receptor beta chains below all came from one sample that was sequenced in a study of T cell repertoires and Cas9 in healthy adults. Measured with immunoSEQ multiplex PCR; TCRdb has only the in-frame clones, and not every one. Of roughly 23,000 clones in the sample, about 90% were seen once. Sequenced sample: CD4+ effector T cells (CD127+, CD25-, CD137-, CD154-) from PBMCs; culture status not recorded. The receptors were sampled from a human donor in good health.

This rearrangement joins TRBV18 to TRBJ1-1; unclear D gene. Trimming took 5 bases from V and 5 from J, leaving 9 bases between them. Germline loops: CDR1 KGHSH, CDR2 LQKENI. The CDR3 runs 12 residues. CDR3 in DNA: TGTGCCAGCTCATCTAGCGGGACTGAAGCTTTCTTT. It encodes CASSSSGTEAFF.

This clone came up a few times. The chain is built from TRBV29-1 and TRBJ2-1, with 10 bases identical to TRBD1. Germline lookup yields CDR1 SQVTM and CDR2 ANQGSEA. The CDR3 covers 15 residues. V lost 4 bases and J lost 0; bases outside the gene matches: 3. CDR3 nucleotide sequence: TGCAGCGTTGCAAGGACAGGGGGCTCCTACAATGAGCAGTTCTTC. Its protein is CSVARTGGSYNEQFF.

This chain uses TRBV7-9 with TRBJ1-2, with TRBD1 identical over 7 bases. J gave up 0 bases and V 2 bases, and 0 bases lay outside the gene matches. This CDR3 contains 14 residues. CDR1 and CDR2 from the germline V gene are SEHNR and FQNEAQ (reference sequence). In DNA form, the CDR3 reads TGTGCCAGCAGCTTAACAGGGGCTAACTATGGCTACACCTTC. Translated, it gives CASSLTGANYGYTF.

The sample holds one count of this clone. The chain couples TRBV2 to TRBJ1-4, with a tentative D call TRBD1 (5 bases). The V end lost 5 bases, the J end lost 7 bases, and 14 bases lay between the germline ends. Germline CDR1 SNHLY, CDR2 FYNNEI. The CDR3 has 14 residues. The DNA of the CDR3 is TGTGCCAGCAGTCCAGGGTCGGTCTCTGAAAAACTGTTTTTT. This gives the protein CASSPGSVSEKLFF.

This chain links TRBV15 with TRBJ2-3, with D uncertain. Germline lookup yields CDR1 LNHNV and CDR2 YYDKDF (reference sequence). The V and J ends lost 0 bases and 1 base respectively, with 8 bases between them. The CDR3 loop spans 15 amino acids. This CDR3 reads CATSRESSGTDTQYF. DNA of the CDR3: TGTGCCACCAGCAGAGAGTCCAGCGGCACAGATACGCAGTATTTT.

The V and J genes are TRBV27 and TRBJ2-3; D uncertain. The better agreement between TRBJ1-5 and the DNA end casts doubt on the J call. The germline V gene encodes CDR1 MNHEY and CDR2 SMNVEV (reference sequence). CDR3 size: 16 residues. This CDR3 is CASSFSGEPSTDTQHF. CDR3 coding DNA: TGTGCCAGCAGCTTTTCAGGAGAACCTAGCACAGATACGCAGCATTTT.

The chain couples TRBV5-5 to TRBJ1-6; D gene uncertain. V was trimmed by 0 bases and J by 7 bases, leaving 11 bases between them. Germline values: CDR1 SGHKS, CDR2 YYEKEE (reference sequence). The CDR3 is 15 residues long. CDR3 in DNA: TGTGCCAGCAGCTTGGTACGAGAGACAAATTCACCCCTCCACTTT. It translates to CASSLVRETNSPLHF.

The gene calls are TRBV5-6 and TRBJ1-2, with TRBD1 matching over 9 bases. The germline CDR1 and CDR2 sequences are SGHDT and YYEEEE. The J segment lost 8 bases and the V segment lost 3 bases, leaving 5 bases of the junction unmatched. This CDR3 spans 13 amino acids. CDR3 nucleotide sequence: TGTGCCAGCAGCTCAGGGACAGGGAGCGGCTACACCTTC. Its protein is CASSSGTGSGYTF.

This chain connects TRBV9 to TRBJ1-2, with D unclear. The CDR3 extends over 14 amino acids. The germline V and J ends were trimmed by 0 bases and 7 bases, with 13 bases remaining between them. Germline V gene lookup returns CDR1 SGDLS and CDR2 YYNGEE. CDR3 loop: CASSVELPGGGYTF. The CDR3 bases are TGTGCCAGCAGCGTAGAGCTCCCGGGAGGTGGCTACACCTTC.

V gene TRBV5-5 combines with J gene TRBJ2-6; TRBD1 matches at 7 bases. Germline V gene data show CDR1 as SGHKS and CDR2 as YYEKEE (reference sequence). The trim removed 2 bases at V and 0 bases at J, leaving 5 bases unmatched. CDR3 size: 17 residues. CDR3 residues: CASSLLQGSSGANVLTF. The CDR3 DNA reads TGTGCCAGCAGCTTACTACAGGGGAGCTCTGGGGCCAACGTCCTGACTTTC.